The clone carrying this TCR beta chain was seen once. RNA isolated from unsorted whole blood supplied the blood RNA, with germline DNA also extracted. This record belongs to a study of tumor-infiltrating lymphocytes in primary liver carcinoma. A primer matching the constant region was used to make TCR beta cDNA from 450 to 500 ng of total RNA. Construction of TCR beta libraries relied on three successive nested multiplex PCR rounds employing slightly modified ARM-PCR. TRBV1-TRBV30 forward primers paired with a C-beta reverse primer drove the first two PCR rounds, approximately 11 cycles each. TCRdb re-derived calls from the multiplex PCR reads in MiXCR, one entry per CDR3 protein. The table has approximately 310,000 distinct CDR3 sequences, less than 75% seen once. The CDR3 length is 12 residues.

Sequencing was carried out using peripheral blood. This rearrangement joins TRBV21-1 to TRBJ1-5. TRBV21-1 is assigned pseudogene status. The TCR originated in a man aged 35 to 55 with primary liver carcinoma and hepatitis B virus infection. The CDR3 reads CASSKMPYPQHF. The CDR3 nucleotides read TGTGCCAGCAGCAAGATGCCGTACCCCCAGCATTTT.